Presented here are 32 T cell receptor beta chains from one specimen sequenced in a study of T cells in localized non-small cell lung cancer. Assay used: immunoSEQ multiplex PCR; TCRdb lists only in-frame clones, some missing. The sample records tens of thousands of clones, 90% to 95% being singletons. Specimen: peripheral blood, collected before any cancer treatment. Receptors were obtained from a man between 40 and 70 years old with stage I lung adenocarcinoma.

This chain joins TRBV4-1 and TRBJ2-3; TRBD2 matches at 12 bases. CDR1 MGHRA and CDR2 YSYEKL come from the germline V gene. The CDR3 is 16 amino acids. The trim removed 3 bases at V and 4 bases at J, leaving 5 bases unmatched. The DNA of the CDR3 is TGCGCCAGCAGCCATTGGACTAGCGGGATTGCAGATACGCAGTATTTT. This codes for CASSHWTSGIADTQYF.

The J gene is TRBJ1-1, the V gene TRBV11-2; D unclear. The CDR3 has 11 amino acids. The V gene's germline CDR1 is SGHAT and CDR2 FQNNGV. Trimming stripped 7 bases from V and 4 bases from J, with 7 bases between. The CDR3 spells CASNQGTEAFF. CDR3 in DNA: TGTGCCAGCAATCAAGGCACTGAAGCTTTCTTT.

The rearrangement joins TRBV6-6 to TRBJ1-4; D is perhaps TRBD1 (5 bases). Trimming left V 5 bases short and J 4 bases short, with 14 bases between. The CDR3 length is 15 residues. Germline V lookup: CDR1 MNHNY, CDR2 SVGAGI (reference sequence). The chain's CDR3 is CASSRDGMSNEKLFF. The DNA for the CDR3 is TGTGCCAGCAGTCGGGACGGAATGAGTAATGAAAAACTGTTTTTT.

The chain is built from TRBV27 and TRBJ2-7; perhaps TRBD2 as D (5 bases). V lost 2 bases to trimming and J lost 7 bases, with 6 bases between them. Germline values: CDR1 MNHEY, CDR2 SMNVEV (reference sequence). This CDR3 comprises 11 residues. The CDR3 sequence is CASSLTGEQYF. CDR3 DNA sequence: TGTGCCAGCAGTTTAACGGGGGAGCAGTACTTC.

This chain connects TRBV19 to TRBJ1-2; perhaps TRBD1 as D (6 bases). The CDR3 has 14 residues. V lost 2 bases and J 3 bases, leaving 10 bases between the germline ends. The germline V gene encodes CDR1 LNHDA and CDR2 SQIVND (reference sequence). The CDR3 DNA follows: TGTGCCAGTAGTATAATGGGGGCCCACTATGGCTACACCTTC. This encodes CASSIMGAHYGYTF.

This clone was counted a single time. This sequence joins TRBV28 and TRBJ2-7; D might be TRBD1 (5 bases). Deletions cut 1 base from V and 3 bases from J, with 16 bases between. The length of the CDR3 is 16 residues. The germline V gene encodes CDR1 MDHEN and CDR2 SYDVKM. In DNA form, the CDR3 reads TGTGCCAGCAGTTTATTAGGACGCGAAGGGGACTACGAGCAGTACTTC. Its translation is CASSLLGREGDYEQYF.

The gene calls are TRBV6-1 and TRBJ2-3; 11 bases agree with TRBD2. This CDR3 spans 14 amino acids. V lost 6 bases, J lost 3 bases, and 2 bases stayed unmatched. The V gene's germline CDR1 is MNHNS and CDR2 SASEGT. The CDR3 protein is CASRIAGGTDTQYF. In DNA, the CDR3 is TGTGCCAGCAGAATAGCGGGAGGGACAGATACGCAGTATTTT.

The CDR3 DNA reads as TGTGCCAGCAAGGTCTTTGACGGGGAGCTGTTTTTT. Amino acids: CASKVFDGELFF. The chain recombines TRBV27 with TRBJ2-2; D is undetermined. Trimming took 7 bases from V and 7 from J, leaving 10 bases between them. The CDR3 is 12 amino acids. Germline-derived CDR1 and CDR2 are MNHEY and SMNVEV (reference sequence).

The rearrangement uses TRBV7-9 and TRBJ1-1, with 8 bases lining up with TRBD1. Per germline, CDR1 SEHNR and CDR2 FQNEAQ (reference sequence). V lost 3 bases, J lost 1 base, and 1 base stayed unmatched. CDR3 length equals 14 residues. In DNA form, the CDR3 reads TGTGCCAGCAGCTTCGGACAGGGGAACACTGAAGCTTTCTTT. It specifies CASSFGQGNTEAFF.

This chain uses TRBV4-1 with TRBJ1-2; perhaps TRBD1 as D (5 bases). Germline V gives CDR1 MGHRA, CDR2 YSYEKL. The V gene lost 4 bases and the J gene lost 7 bases, with 16 bases spanning the gap. The CDR3 extends over 14 amino acids. The CDR3 reads CASSLGTASSGYTF. CDR3 DNA: TGCGCCAGCAGCCTAGGGACGGCGAGTAGTGGCTACACCTTC.

Only one count was recorded for this clone. This chain joins TRBV5-6 and TRBJ2-7; TRBD1 matches at 11 bases. The V gene end was trimmed by 3 bases and the J gene end by 5 bases; junction bases not matched to a gene: 4. CDR3 length: 14 residues. Per the germline V gene, CDR1 is SGHDT and CDR2 is YYEEEE. The CDR3 region is CASSYGQGANEQYF. CDR3 nucleotides: TGTGCCAGCAGCTACGGACAGGGGGCGAACGAGCAGTACTTC.

A single count supports this clone. This CDR3 reads CASSYRLAGSADTQYF. Written as DNA, the CDR3 is TGTGCCAGCAGTTACCGACTAGCGGGAAGTGCAGATACGCAGTATTTT. The gene calls are TRBV6-6 and TRBJ2-3; 11 bases agree with TRBD2. Germline CDR1 is MNHNY and CDR2 is SVGAGI (reference sequence). The CDR3 spans 16 residues. V lost 2 bases and J lost 4; bases outside the gene matches: 5.

The chain recombines TRBV7-9 with TRBJ1-3; D gene unclear. V was cut by 1 base and J by 3 bases, with 1 base left in between. The CDR3 runs 12 residues. In germline, CDR1 is SEHNR, CDR2 FQNEAQ (reference sequence). Written as DNA, the CDR3 is TGTGCCAGCAGCTTAGGTGGAAACACCATATATTTT. Translating it yields CASSLGGNTIYF.

The chain combines TRBV6-5 with TRBJ1-5; D uncertain. This CDR3 is 13 amino acids long. Germline CDR1 MNHEY, CDR2 SVGAGI. Trimming pared 2 bases from V and 3 bases from J, leaving 5 bases between. The CDR3 DNA sequence: TGTGCCAGCAGTTACCGAAACAATCAGCCCCAGCATTTT. It encodes CASSYRNNQPQHF.

The chain couples TRBV29-1 to TRBJ2-3; weak D call: TRBD1 (6 bases). The V gene's germline CDR1 is SQVTM and CDR2 ANQGSEA. The CDR3 covers 14 residues. The V and J ends lost 3 bases and 3 bases respectively, with 13 bases between them. The CDR3 reads CSVERGRGTDTQYF. The DNA for the CDR3 is TGCAGCGTTGAGAGGGGTAGGGGGACAGATACGCAGTATTTT.

This clone was detected only a few times. The rearrangement links TRBV4-1 to TRBJ2-3; 11 positions match TRBD2. J was trimmed by 5 bases and V by 2 bases; bases with no gene match: 12. Germline V gene data show CDR1 as MGHRA and CDR2 as YSYEKL. CDR3 size: 18 residues. CDR3 sequence (DNA): TGCGCCAGCAGCCAACCCAGACTAGCGGGATCCCCCATAGATACGCAGTATTTT. Translation: CASSQPRLAGSPIDTQYF.

CDR3 in amino acids: CASSAAGTGVYEQYF. The CDR3, as DNA: TGTGCCAGCAGCGCCGCCGGGACAGGCGTCTACGAGCAGTACTTC. The rearrangement uses TRBV9 and TRBJ2-7; TRBD1 agrees at 8 bases. The CDR3 runs 15 residues. J gave up 3 bases and V 3 bases, and 8 bases lay outside the gene matches. Germline assignment: CDR1 SGDLS and CDR2 YYNGEE.

The chain employs TRBV28 and TRBJ1-5; D is possibly TRBD1 (5 bases). CDR1 and CDR2 (germline): MDHEN, SYDVKM. The CDR3 contains 13 residues. Trimming shortened V by 3 bases and J by 6 bases, and 9 bases separated the two germline ends. DNA of the CDR3: TGTGCCAGCAGTTTGACAGCAGGTCAGCCCCAGCATTTT. Protein: CASSLTAGQPQHF.

V and J are TRBV28 and TRBJ1-5; D call uncertain. The CDR3 covers 13 residues. Per germline, CDR1 MDHEN and CDR2 SYDVKM. The germline V and J ends were trimmed by 5 bases and 2 bases, with 7 bases remaining between them. CDR3 sequence reads: CASSVVRNQPQHF. CDR3 sequence (DNA): TGTGCCAGCAGTGTTGTCCGCAATCAGCCCCAGCATTTT.

This clone was counted between two and nine times. The chain combines TRBV6-5 with TRBJ1-2; D is ambiguous. The germline V and J ends were trimmed by 6 bases and 2 bases, with 10 bases remaining between them. The CDR3 loop spans 13 amino acids. Germline V CDR1 and CDR2: MNHEY, SVGAGI. CDR3 nucleotide sequence: TGTGCCAGCAGACTGAATGGGAACTATGGCTACACCTTC. This translates into CASRLNGNYGYTF.

The chain recombines TRBV29-1 with TRBJ2-3; unclear D gene. V lost 4 bases and J 4 bases, leaving 21 bases between the germline ends. Germline loops: CDR1 SQVTM, CDR2 ANQGSEA. This CDR3 has 16 residues. The CDR3 bases are TGCAGCGTTGCGACCCCCGAGGTTTCGCCCCCAGATACGCAGTATTTT. It specifies CSVATPEVSPPDTQYF.

DNA for the CDR3: TGTGCCAGCAGTGTACAGATGGCGGGAGGGCCAGAGACCCAGTACTTC. Translated: CASSVQMAGGPETQYF. The gene calls are TRBV6-1 and TRBJ2-5; the match to TRBD2 covers 9 bases. This CDR3 is built from 16 residues. From germline, CDR1 is MNHNS and CDR2 SASEGT. The junction had 10 bases not matched to a gene; V was cut back by 4 bases and J by 4 bases.

This clone was observed a few times. The chain is built from TRBV30 and TRBJ2-5; 10 positions agree with TRBD2. V lost 3 bases to trimming and J lost 5 bases; unmatched junction nucleotides: 6. Germline lookup yields CDR1 GTSNPN and CDR2 SVGIG (reference sequence). The CDR3 runs to 14 residues. The CDR3 loop reads CAWSVAGGVETQYF. The CDR3 DNA follows: TGTGCCTGGAGCGTAGCGGGAGGAGTGGAGACCCAGTACTTC.

This clone was picked up a small number of times. The chain is built from TRBV11-2 and TRBJ2-1; 7 bases are shared with TRBD1. The CDR3 spans 16 residues. V trimming: 5 bases; J trimming: 8 bases; junction bases outside the gene matches: 15. CDR1 and CDR2 from the germline V gene are SGHAT and FQNNGV. This CDR3 is CASSAEPGQRVDEQFF. The DNA for the CDR3 is TGTGCCAGCAGCGCAGAACCGGGACAGAGGGTCGATGAGCAGTTCTTC.

Of note for this clone: This CDR3 is also generated by other DNA sequences in the sample. This sequence joins TRBV4-3 and TRBJ1-2, with a weak D call TRBD1 (6 bases). Germline V gene data show CDR1 as LGHNA and CDR2 as YSLEER. V lost 4 bases, J lost 0 bases, and 6 bases lay in between. The CDR3 loop spans 13 amino acids. CDR3 amino acids: CASSRTANYGYTF. CDR3 nucleotide sequence: TGCGCCAGCAGCCGGACAGCTAACTATGGCTACACCTTC.

This clone was recorded once. The V and J genes are TRBV11-2 and TRBJ2-5, with D uncertain. The CDR3 is 13 amino acids. The ends were cut back, 3 bases at V and 0 bases at J, with 5 bases in the middle. Per the germline V gene, CDR1 is SGHAT and CDR2 is FQNNGV. CDR3 amino acids: CASSLSYQETQYF. The CDR3 bases are TGTGCCAGCAGCTTGTCGTACCAAGAGACCCAGTACTTC.

The chain joins TRBV19 to TRBJ2-1; a weak D match, TRBD1 (5 bases). V was trimmed by 4 bases and J by 0 bases, leaving 16 bases between them. The germline gives CDR1 LNHDA, CDR2 SQIVND (reference sequence). This CDR3 region has 17 residues. The CDR3 sequence is CASSTYRTLSSYNEQFF. DNA of the CDR3: TGTGCCAGTAGTACTTACAGGACATTGAGCTCCTACAATGAGCAGTTCTTC.

The rearrangement joins TRBV30 to TRBJ2-3, with TRBD2 matching over 7 bases. The CDR3 is made up of 12 amino acids. The V gene's germline CDR1 is GTSNPN and CDR2 SVGIG (reference sequence). J was trimmed by 7 bases and V by 2 bases; bases with no gene match: 3. The DNA for the CDR3 is TGTGCCTGGAGTAGCAGCGGGAATACGCAGTATTTT. Translation gives CAWSSSGNTQYF.

This clone was detected only a few times. This chain joins TRBV10-3 and TRBJ1-1, with TRBD1 identical over 7 bases. The CDR3 has 13 residues. Germline CDR1 ENHRY, CDR2 SYGVKD. V was pared by 7 bases and J by 5 bases, with 7 bases of the junction left unmatched. CDR3 in DNA: TGTGCCATCAAGGGACAGCAGGGGACTGAAGCTTTCTTT. Translated: CAIKGQQGTEAFF.

This rearrangement joins TRBV29-1 to TRBJ2-5, with 8 bases that match TRBD2. This CDR3 comprises 13 residues. The junction had 8 bases not matched to a gene; V was cut back by 7 bases and J by 4 bases. The germline CDR1 and CDR2 sequences are SQVTM and ANQGSEA. DNA for the CDR3: TGCAGCGCCACGGGGCTAGCGGGAGAGACCCAGTACTTC. It yields the protein CSATGLAGETQYF.

V and J are TRBV6-1 and TRBJ2-2; D ambiguous. The germline gives CDR1 MNHNS, CDR2 SASEGT. Trimming took 1 base from V and 0 from J, leaving 9 bases between them. The CDR3 spans 16 residues. CDR3 loop: CASSEVFITNTGELFF. The CDR3 DNA reads as TGTGCCAGCAGTGAAGTATTCATTACGAACACCGGGGAGCTGTTTTTT.

The chain recombines TRBV11-1 with TRBJ2-5; D not resolved. The CDR3 runs 13 residues. Looked up from germline, CDR1 is SGHAT and CDR2 is FQDESV (reference sequence). Trimming cost V 7 bases and J 3 bases, with 12 bases left between them. The CDR3 sequence: CASTTSPEETQYF. CDR3 bases: TGTGCCAGCACCACATCTCCGGAAGAGACCCAGTACTTC.